This T cell receptor beta chain appears in the sequencing data of a study of cytomegalovirus exposure and HLA in healthy donors. Study-wide background: Findings of an earlier analysis included about 120 million unique TCR beta sequences from about 180 million T cells.

PCR amplification relied on 60 Vbeta primers (plus 13 Jbeta primers). Only in-frame clones appear in the TCRdb table, and some are missing; sequencing was by immunoSEQ multiplex PCR. There are 110,000 to 150,000 clones in the sample; roughly three quarters occur only once, and around 2.9% lies in the top ten. Study results and caveats: Donors belonging to an Asian-associated ancestry cluster reportedly showed fewer N-insertions in productive TCRs than the 666-donor mean, according to what a later analysis found.

V was clipped by 6 bases and J by 1 base, with 12 bases between them. The germline CDR1 and CDR2 sequences are LNHDA and SQIVND (reference sequence). The CDR3 runs 15 residues. This clone was counted once. Its specificity is not known. The chain joins TRBV19 to TRBJ2-2; weak D call: TRBD1 (5 bases). Sequenced material: PBMCs. The TCR originated in a female donor in good health and CMV-seronegative. In DNA, the CDR3 is TGTGCCAGTAGAAAGGGCAGGGAGAACACCGGGGAGCTGTTTTTT. Its translation is CASRKGRENTGELFF.